The sequence of this T cell receptor (beta chain) was determined in a study of Tregs in tolerant kidney transplant recipients. Whole-study findings and limits: Expanding Tregs on activated donor B cells appeared to best identify donor-specific TCRbeta clones. The small number of patients limits these findings pending further validation.

In regard to this clone: Its matching antigen is unknown.

Recipients received nonmyeloablative bone marrow transplants from related graft donors, with transient mixed chimerism. Unstimulated regulatory T cells (CD4+CD25+CD127-), CD4+CD25- non-regulatory cells, CD4 and CD8 cells were FACS-sorted from thawed PBMCs. Sequencing used immunoSEQ multiplex PCR; TCRdb keeps in-frame clones, though not all of them. This sample's table has approximately 6,400 clones. This receptor was identified in a human patient who received a combined kidney and bone marrow transplant. Some T cells may have originated in the graft donor. Sequenced here: CD8+ T cells from blood (PBMCs), sampled 12 months after the transplant.

The CDR3: CASSADSWTSYEQYF. Incomplete CDR3 DNA: TGTGCCAGCAGTGCGGACAGTTGGACCTCCTACGAG. The chain is built from TRBV2 and TRBJ2-7; D is possibly TRBD1 (6 bases). The CDR3 end lies 3 residues beyond the end of the read and is filled in from the germline J gene. The CDR3 covers 15 residues. The ends were cut back, 4 bases at V and 0 bases at J, with 13 bases in the middle. Germline V gene data show CDR1 as SNHLY and CDR2 as FYNNEI.